The following is a T cell receptor (beta chain) sequence with its context. These data originate in a study of Ad26.COV2.S vaccination and SARS-CoV-2 variants. Treatment noted: roughly 19 received Ad26.COV2.S at low or high dose, single or two shots; about 5 received placebo; per-sample allocation not given. Day 63 following the first vaccine or placebo injection was when the samples were taken. V shed 1 base and J shed 0 bases, with 11 bases lying between them. The length of the CDR3 is 16 residues. Germline-derived CDR1 and CDR2 are MGHRA and YSYEKL. Assay used: immunoSEQ multiplex PCR; TCRdb lists only in-frame clones, some missing. Among some 450,000 clones listed, about 90% were seen once.

This sequence joins TRBV4-1 and TRBJ2-3; D not certain. This sequence originates from a person aged 18-60 years who received the Ad26.COV2.S COVID-19 vaccine or a placebo. This sample comprised peripheral blood, obtained in a trial of Ad26.COV2.S vaccine versus placebo. Written as DNA, the CDR3 is TGCGCCAGCAGCCAAGGCTCGTCCGTCAGCACAGATACGCAGTATTTT. Its protein product is CASSQGSSVSTDTQYF.